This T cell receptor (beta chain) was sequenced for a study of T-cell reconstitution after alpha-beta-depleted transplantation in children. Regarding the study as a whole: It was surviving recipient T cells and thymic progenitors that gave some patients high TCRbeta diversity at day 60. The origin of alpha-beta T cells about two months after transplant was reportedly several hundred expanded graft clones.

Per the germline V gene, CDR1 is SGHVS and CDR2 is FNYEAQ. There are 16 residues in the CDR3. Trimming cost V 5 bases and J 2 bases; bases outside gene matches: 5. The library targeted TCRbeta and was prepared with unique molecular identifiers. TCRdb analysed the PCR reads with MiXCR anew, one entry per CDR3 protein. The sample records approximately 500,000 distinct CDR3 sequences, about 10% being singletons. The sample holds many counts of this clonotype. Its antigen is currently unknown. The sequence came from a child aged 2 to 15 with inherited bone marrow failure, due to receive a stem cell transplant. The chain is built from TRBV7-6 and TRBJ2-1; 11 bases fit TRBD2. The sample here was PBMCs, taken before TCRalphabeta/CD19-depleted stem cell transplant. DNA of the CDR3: TGTGCCAGCAGCCCCGCGACTAGCGGGACCTACAATGAGCAGTTCTTC. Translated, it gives CASSPATSGTYNEQFF.